This TCR beta chain was obtained from a study of human T cells and chemical hapten exposure (TCRdb year 2021). Study-wide context: Libraries were pooled for sequencing, and variation in per-sample TCR yields was attributed mainly to small differences in library volumes within the pool. Peripheral blood TCR repertoire changes were tracked in vivo in alopecia patients during primary and secondary sensitization to the hapten diphenylcyclopropenone (DPC). From each blood RNA sample, both TCR alpha and TCR beta chains were sequenced. Findings and caveats that apply to the study as a whole: Repeated subsampling changed both the strength of the expansion versus patch-test correlation and the threshold at which the correlation became significant. No change with DPC sensitization was found in the number of TCRs above 1 in 1000 frequency, and no evidence of global repertoire structure alterations was found.

Library preparation was by 5' RACE. Sequencer: Illumina MiSeq. During library preparation, unique molecular identifiers were attached to individual cDNA molecules so that TCRs could be counted in a quantitative, reproducible way. In the authors' own workflow: A median of roughly 100,000 TCRs per sample was observed, with a range of 23,224 to 690,600. V, J and CDR3 annotation of the TCR reads was carried out using the Decombinator software suite. To make PS versus PT1 abundance plots, every sample was subsampled to the same number of TCRs (28,000). TCRs were defined as expanded if absent before sensitization and observed at least eight times at the 2-week time point. The public reads were reanalyzed by TCRdb: fastp trimming at Q25, MiXCR alignment, in-frame beta chains only. Rows with a matching CDR3 protein are joined into one entry that keeps the most common DNA and genes. Here the V and J calls rest on TCRdb's processing, not on the authors' analysis. A total of around 82,000 distinct CDR3 sequences appear in this sample, about 8% of them only once. The top ten hold under 2.5% of the sample.

Unfractionated whole blood was collected in Tempus Blood RNA tubes, and total RNA was extracted from that blood. Four or five healthy volunteers were used as TCR sequencing controls and were bled at day 0, 2 weeks and 6 weeks. A few counts support this clonotype. No cognate antigen has been identified for it. Base quality data are lacking; no much larger clone is found one base away. CDR1 and CDR2 were assigned from the germline V gene as SGHRS and YFSETQ. From the cysteine up to the phenylalanine, the CDR3 has a length of 15 residues. Only the CDR3 DNA is retained, 45 bases long and in frame from the first base. Cut back by 0 bases and 2 bases, the V and J ends lie 11 bases apart.

The chain is made from TRBV5-1 and TRBJ1-2, with no reliable assignment of the D segment. The receptor's source is a male donor in good health. CDR3 sequence: CASSLEVPDNYGYTF. The DNA is TGCGCCAGCAGCTTGGAAGTTCCAGACAACTATGGCTACACCTTC.